This T cell receptor beta chain was sequenced during a study of cytomegalovirus exposure and HLA in healthy donors. Across the whole study: Samples from HLA-typed donors yielded 65 million to 90 million unique TCRs in an early data release.

CDR3 size: 14 residues. CDR1 and CDR2 (germline): SEHNR, FQNEAQ (reference sequence). Trimming pared 3 bases from V and 2 bases from J, leaving 10 bases between. Study outcomes and limitations: Prior analysis indicated that the majority of TCR beta V segments exhibited productivity approximately 87% or approximately 30% of the time.

About this clone: Its antigen is undetermined.

PCR primers comprised 60 Vbeta and 13 Jbeta primers. Profiling relied on immunoSEQ multiplex PCR, and the TCRdb table lists in-frame clones only, not all of them. This sample carries about 220,000 clones, 75% of them seen once, and the ten largest clones take 1.8%. The clonotype was recovered from a woman in her thirties in good health and CMV-seronegative. Sample: PBMCs. This chain joins TRBV7-9 and TRBJ2-5; tentatively, D is TRBD1 (6 bases). The CDR3 region is CASSFSDRQETQYF. As DNA, the CDR3 is TGTGCCAGCAGCTTCTCGGACAGACAAGAGACCCAGTACTTC.